The rows below give T cell receptor beta chains drawn from one sample of a study of identical twins. TCRdb reanalysed the 5' RACE reads using MiXCR and keeps one entry per CDR3 protein. The data contain hundreds of thousands of distinct CDR3 sequences, more than 6.5% of them seen just once; the ten biggest clones take up 2% to 2.5%. The data also belong to a second study, concerning yellow fever vaccine responses in identical twins.

The sample comprised memory (CD45RO+) T cells sorted from blood. The receptors were sampled from a woman aged 18 to 35 in good health. CDR3s include the opening cysteine and the closing phenylalanine or tryptophan.

v_call,cdr3_length,cdr3_aa
TRBV12-3/TRBV12-4,11,CASSLVNEQFF
TRBV4-2,15,CASSQVSGGQETQYF
TRBV7-2,16,CASSSYSGAGGDTQYF
TRBV3-1,14,CASRFDREKEKLFF
TRBV29-1,13,CSVGQDLTGELFF
TRBV9,17,CASSVRSGGAGTDTQYF
TRBV7-2,12,CASSLDRGRAFF
TRBV5-1,14,CASREGGHVDTQYF
TRBV5-1,14,CASSLVANQETQYF
TRBV12-3/TRBV12-4,15,CASSLGDGSSYEQYF
TRBV3-1,18,CASSQDPHQGQVHTEAFF
TRBV12-3/TRBV12-4,13,CASSPDRNYGYTF
TRBV11-2,16,CASTQRGSGSTDTQYF
TRBV3-1,14,CASSQGTATGELFF
TRBV11-1,18,CASSLGGFSGRPTDTQYF
TRBV6-1,15,CASSEARSAIYGYTF
TRBV5-6,14,CASSLGQNQETQYF
TRBV3-1,13,CASSTTVNYGYTF
TRBV20-1,13,CSARAPGQEKLFF
TRBV24-1,18,CATSDLDWTGGVTGELFF
TRBV28,12,CASSLQQGYAFF
TRBV3-1,18,CASSQDVAVGAPYNEQFF
TRBV10-2,17,CASRPLAGGPSTGELFF
TRBV20-1,18,CSARAVGGSSTSTDTQYF
TRBV20-1,16,CSARDLFGKEYNEQFF
TRBV20-1,10,CSATRETQYF
TRBV3-1,15,CASSQFPGTVFGAFF
TRBV6-1,16,CASSKGEEGGTDTQYF
TRBV10-3,15,CAISEPPGAPDTQYF
TRBV5-1,14,CASSLDRADYGYTF